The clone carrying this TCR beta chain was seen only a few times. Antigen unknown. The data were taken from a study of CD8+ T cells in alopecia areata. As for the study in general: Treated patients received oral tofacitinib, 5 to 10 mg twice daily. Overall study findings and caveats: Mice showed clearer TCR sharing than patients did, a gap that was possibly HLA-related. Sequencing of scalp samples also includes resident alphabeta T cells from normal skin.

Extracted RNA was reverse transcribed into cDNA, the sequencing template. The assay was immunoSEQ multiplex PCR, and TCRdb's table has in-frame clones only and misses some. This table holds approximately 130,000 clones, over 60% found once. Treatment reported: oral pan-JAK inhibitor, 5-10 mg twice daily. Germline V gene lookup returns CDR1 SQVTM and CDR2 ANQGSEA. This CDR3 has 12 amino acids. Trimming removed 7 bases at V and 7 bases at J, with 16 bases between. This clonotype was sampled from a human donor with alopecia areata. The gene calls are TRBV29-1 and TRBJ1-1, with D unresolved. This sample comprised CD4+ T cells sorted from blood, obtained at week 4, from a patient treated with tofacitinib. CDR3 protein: CSGSRTKDEAFF. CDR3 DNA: TGCAGCGGTTCCCGGACGAAGGATGAAGCTTTCTTT.